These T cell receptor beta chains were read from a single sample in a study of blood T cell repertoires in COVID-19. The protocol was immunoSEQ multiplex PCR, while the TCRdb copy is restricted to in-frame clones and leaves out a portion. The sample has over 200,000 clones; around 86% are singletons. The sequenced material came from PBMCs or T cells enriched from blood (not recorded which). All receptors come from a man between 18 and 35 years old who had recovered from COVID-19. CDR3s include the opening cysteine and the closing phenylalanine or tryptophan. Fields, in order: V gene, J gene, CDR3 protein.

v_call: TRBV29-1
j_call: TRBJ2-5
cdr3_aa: CSAGSGGETQYF

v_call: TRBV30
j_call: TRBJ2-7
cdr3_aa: CAWSVPRLAYEQYF

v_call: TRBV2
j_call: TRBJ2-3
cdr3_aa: CASSVALAGGPDTQYF

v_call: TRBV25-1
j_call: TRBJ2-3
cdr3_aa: CASRATGGRADTQYF

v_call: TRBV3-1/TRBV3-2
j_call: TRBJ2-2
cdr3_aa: CASSQRGPGELFF

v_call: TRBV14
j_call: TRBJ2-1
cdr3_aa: CASSHNFGLAGGVNEQFF

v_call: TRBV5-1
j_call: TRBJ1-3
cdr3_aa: CASSLAGGSGNTIYF

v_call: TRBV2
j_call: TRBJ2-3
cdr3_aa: CASGGSTDTQYF

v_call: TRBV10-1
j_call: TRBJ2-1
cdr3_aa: CASSPLLAGGLNEQFF

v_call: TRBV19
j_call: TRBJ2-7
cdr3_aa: CASSVITGAVALEQYF

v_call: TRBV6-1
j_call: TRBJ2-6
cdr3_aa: CASSGLPGGAGANVLTF

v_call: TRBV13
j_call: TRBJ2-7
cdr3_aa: CASSRDRDGYEQYF

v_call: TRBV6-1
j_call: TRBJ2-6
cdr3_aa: CASSEGTSGANVLTF

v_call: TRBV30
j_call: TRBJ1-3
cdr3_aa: CAWSPDRNSGNTIYF

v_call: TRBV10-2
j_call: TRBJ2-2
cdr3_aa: CASLRTSSSGELFF

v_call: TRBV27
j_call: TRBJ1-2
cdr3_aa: CASSLQGGYGYTF

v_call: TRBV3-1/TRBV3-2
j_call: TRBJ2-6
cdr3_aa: CASSPIGASGANVLTF

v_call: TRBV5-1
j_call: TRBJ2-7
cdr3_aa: CASSSDSGEYEQYF

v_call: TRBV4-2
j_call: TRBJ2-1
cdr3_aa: CASSQPAGGYNEQFF

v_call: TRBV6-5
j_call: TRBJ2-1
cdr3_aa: CASSYLRAGDNEQFF

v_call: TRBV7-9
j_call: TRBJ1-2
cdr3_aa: CASSPQGGYTF

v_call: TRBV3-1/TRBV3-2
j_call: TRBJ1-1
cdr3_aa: CASSELTNTEAFF

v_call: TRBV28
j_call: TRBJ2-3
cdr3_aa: CASSLWPTEPDTQYF

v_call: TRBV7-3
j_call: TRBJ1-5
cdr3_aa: CASSLTAGTGGQPQHF

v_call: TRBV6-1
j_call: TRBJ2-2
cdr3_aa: CASSERYRVVLAGELFF

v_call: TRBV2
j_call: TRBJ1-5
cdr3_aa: CASSTRGAQHF

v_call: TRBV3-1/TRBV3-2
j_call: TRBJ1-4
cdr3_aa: CASSQDGRSGYNEKLFF

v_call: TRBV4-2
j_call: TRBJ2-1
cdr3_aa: CASSLSNEQFF

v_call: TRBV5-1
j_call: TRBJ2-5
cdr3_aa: CASSLSAGYQETQYF

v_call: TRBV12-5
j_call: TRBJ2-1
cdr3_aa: CASGLSASGRAYNEQFF

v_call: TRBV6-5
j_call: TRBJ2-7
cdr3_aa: CASSPREAYEQYF

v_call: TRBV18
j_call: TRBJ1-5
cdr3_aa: CASSPTGFAQPQHF

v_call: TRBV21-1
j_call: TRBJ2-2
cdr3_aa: CASSTAGLTSSTGELFF

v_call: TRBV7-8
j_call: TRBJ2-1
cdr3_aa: CASSYRAGGENEQFF

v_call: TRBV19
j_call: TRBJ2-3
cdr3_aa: CATKETSGTDTQYF

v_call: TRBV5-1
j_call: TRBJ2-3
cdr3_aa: CASSLIGTDTQYF

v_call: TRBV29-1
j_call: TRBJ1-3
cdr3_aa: CSVRQGKPGNTIYF

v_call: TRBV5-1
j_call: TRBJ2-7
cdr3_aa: CASSLDLAGGGEQYF

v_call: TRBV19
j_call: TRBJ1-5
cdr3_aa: CASSIEHGGGGQPQHF

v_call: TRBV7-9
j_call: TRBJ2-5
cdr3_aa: CASKYRETQYF